These 6 T cell receptor beta chains were all obtained from the same sample, sequenced in a study of blood T cell repertoires in COVID-19. Clones were sequenced by immunoSEQ multiplex PCR, and TCRdb holds only the in-frame ones, with some missing. The sample shows 150,000 to 200,000 clones, 82% of them seen only once. Input material: PBMCs or T cells enriched from blood (not recorded which). Receptors were obtained from a woman aged 55-69 years with acute COVID-19.

This clone was seen at least ten times. The chain is built from TRBV28 and TRBJ2-7; maybe TRBD1 (5 bases). The V gene lost 8 bases and the J gene lost 5 bases, with 19 bases spanning the gap. Looked up from germline, CDR1 is MDHEN and CDR2 is SYDVKM. This CDR3 is built from 14 residues. The CDR3 nucleotides are TGTGCCAGCGCCAGGAGTGGGGCAGAAAACGAGCAGTACTTC. Translated: CASARSGAENEQYF.

This rearrangement joins TRBV5-1 to TRBJ2-5; 8 nucleotides agree with TRBD2. The CDR3 totals 16 residues. Trimming at V came to 4 bases and at J to 2 bases, leaving 10 bases not matched to a gene. Germline assignment: CDR1 SGHRS and CDR2 YFSETQ. Here the CDR3 reads CASSPKKTSDQETQYF. The CDR3 DNA sequence: TGCGCCAGCAGCCCGAAAAAGACTAGCGATCAAGAGACCCAGTACTTC.

This clone was observed once. The V and J genes are TRBV5-4 and TRBJ2-7, with TRBD2 identical over 11 bases. This CDR3 has 17 residues. Germline V CDR1 and CDR2: SGHNT, YYREEE (reference sequence). Trimming cost V 0 bases and J 7 bases; bases outside gene matches: 12. The CDR3 reads CASSLGASGRIIMEQYF. CDR3 bases: TGTGCCAGCAGCTTGGGGGCTAGCGGGAGGATAATTATGGAGCAGTACTTC.

The chain combines TRBV4-3 with TRBJ2-2; the match to TRBD1 covers 10 bases. Germline values: CDR1 LGHNA, CDR2 YSLEER. The CDR3 spans 16 residues. The V and J ends lost 1 base and 5 bases, in that order; junction bases with no gene match: 4. CDR3 in DNA: TGCGCCAGCAGCCAAGGACAGGGGGCAGGGACCGGGGAGCTGTTTTTT. Encoded protein: CASSQGQGAGTGELFF.

The CDR3 nucleotides are TGCGCCAGCAGCCAAGGGGGCGCGGACTATGGCTACACCTTC. This codes for CASSQGGADYGYTF. V and J are TRBV4-1 and TRBJ1-2; D might be TRBD1 (5 bases). Trimming removed 1 base at V and 3 bases at J, with 9 bases between. The CDR3 loop spans 14 amino acids. In germline, CDR1 is MGHRA, CDR2 YSYEKL.

The V gene is TRBV11-3, the J gene TRBJ2-3; 9 bases match TRBD2. Germline values: CDR1 SGHNT, CDR2 YENEEA. V was pared by 1 base and J by 5 bases, with 1 base of the junction left unmatched. This CDR3 is built from 14 residues. The CDR3 region has the DNA TGTGCCAGCAGCTTAGGTAGCGGGGGAGATACGCAGTATTTT. This sequence encodes CASSLGSGGDTQYF.